A single sample gave rise to the 7 T cell receptor beta chains below, sequenced in a study of CD8 T cells in ankylosing spondylitis. These receptors' antigens are unknown. Study conclusions and caveats: Made up of eight highly homologous variants, a TCR beta motif appeared characteristic of ankylosing spondylitis blood.

TCRdb processed the 5' RACE reads anew with MiXCR; each CDR3 protein has one entry. The data show more than 600,000 distinct CDR3 sequences, with around a fifth seen just once and 15% to 20% held by the top ten. Sequenced sample: blood, either unsorted or a sorted T cell fraction (not recorded which). These receptors originate from a male donor with ankylosing spondylitis.

In its sample, this clonotype was seen a few times. The gene calls are TRBV11-2 and TRBJ2-7; possibly TRBD1 or TRBD2 for D (5 bases each). V lost 0 bases, J lost 3 bases, and 12 bases lay in between. Germline values: CDR1 SGHAT, CDR2 FQNNGV. The CDR3 sequence is 15 residues long. The CDR3 here is CASSLDRGGYYEQYF. The CDR3 nucleotides read TGTGCCAGCAGCTTAGATCGGGGCGGTTACTACGAGCAGTACTTC.

This chain connects TRBV20-1 to TRBJ1-4, with D possibly TRBD1 on 5 matching bases. CDR1 is DFQATT, CDR2 SNEGSKA, per germline (reference sequence). V was trimmed by 6 bases and J by 2 bases, leaving 25 bases between them. The CDR3 spans 18 residues. The CDR3: CSARKLRGFIPTNEKLFF. Here the CDR3 DNA reads TGCAGTGCCAGAAAGCTTCGGGGGTTTATTCCGACTAATGAAAAACTGTTTTTT.

The chain joins TRBV5-1 to TRBJ1-2, with 8 bases lining up with TRBD1. V shed 0 bases and J 2 bases; nucleotides not matched to a gene: 12. The V gene's germline CDR1 is SGHRS and CDR2 YFSETQ. The CDR3 consists of 18 residues. The CDR3 loop reads CASSLALAQGAGNYGYTF. In DNA form, the CDR3 reads TGCGCCAGCAGCTTGGCCCTTGCGCAGGGGGCCGGAAACTATGGCTACACCTTC.

The chain uses TRBV25-1 and TRBJ1-1; D call uncertain. This CDR3 spans 14 amino acids. Looked up from germline, CDR1 is MGHDK and CDR2 is SYGVNS. The V end lost 5 bases, the J end lost 0 bases, and 10 bases lay between the germline ends. CDR3 sequence reads: CASSISTVNTEAFF. The CDR3 bases are TGTGCCAGCAGTATATCCACAGTGAACACTGAAGCTTTCTTT.

This clonotype was seen a handful of times. J is TRBJ1-1 and V is TRBV4-3; D remains unclear. CDR1 LGHNA and CDR2 YSLEER come from the germline V gene. Trimming pared 1 base from V and 2 bases from J, leaving 11 bases between. The CDR3 totals 15 residues. DNA of the CDR3: TGCGCCAGCAGCCAAGGGAGGGCTTCAAACACTGAAGCTTTCTTT. The encoded protein is CASSQGRASNTEAFF.

This clonotype came up a few times. The chain joins TRBV2 to TRBJ2-7; no firm D call. The germline V gene encodes CDR1 SNHLY and CDR2 FYNNEI. The CDR3 runs to 12 residues. The germline V and J ends were trimmed by 10 bases and 2 bases, with 12 bases remaining between them. The CDR3 region has the DNA TGTGCCACGGCCCTTGAGACCTACGAGCAGTACTTC. Its protein is CATALETYEQYF.

The chain combines TRBV29-1 with TRBJ2-7, with unresolved D. The CDR3 contains 11 residues. V lost 7 bases to trimming and J lost 2 bases, with 9 bases between them. Germline V gene data show CDR1 as SQVTM and CDR2 as ANQGSEA. The CDR3 DNA reads TGCAGCGCCGCGGATCCCTACGAGCAGTACTTC. The encoded protein is CSAADPYEQYF.